The clone carrying this TCR beta chain was recorded a few times. Its antigen is as yet unknown. Following transplant, bone marrow was collected either from the posterior iliac crest or from another site chosen by the physician. These data belong to a study of graft-versus-host responses after intestinal transplantation. As for the study in general: Grafts that recipients had were multivisceral, liver-intestinal, or isolated intestinal transplants. Study-wide points: Maximum circulating GvH clone levels tracked with early post-transplant HvG decreases. Patients who carried graft-donor T cell macrochimerism also had high graft-versus-host to host-versus-graft clonal ratios in their allografts.

The assay was immunoSEQ multiplex PCR, and TCRdb's table has in-frame clones only and misses some. This sample has some 14,000 clones, with approximately 89% found just once. With 0 bases removed from V and 4 bases from J, the gap between germline ends came to 11 bases. Germline lookup yields CDR1 SGHTA and CDR2 FQGTGA. This CDR3 is 15 amino acids long. This TCR was sampled from a human patient who received an intestinal transplant, so some T cells may come from the graft donor. Material: bone marrow, obtained around 120 days after intestinal transplantation. The chain couples TRBV7-3 to TRBJ2-3; the D gene is possibly TRBD2 (5 bases). The CDR3 DNA reads as TGTGCCAGCAGCTTAACCGGGCTAGCCCCAGATACGCAGTATTTT. Amino acids: CASSLTGLAPDTQYF. Together with reference TRBV7-3 and TRBJ2-3, the CDR3 gives the full variable domain: GAGVSQTPSNKVTEKGKYVELRCDPISGHTALYWYRQSLGQGPEFLIYFQGTGAADDSGLPNDRFFAVRPEGSVSTLKIQRTERGDSAVYLCASSLTGLAPDTQYFGPGTRLTVL.